This section outlines one TCR beta chain sequence together with its context. Its antigen is unknown. The sample originates from a study of long-term antiretroviral therapy in people with HIV. The CDR3 is 12 amino acids. V was shortened by 7 bases and J by 0 bases, with 1 base between the two germline ends. Looked up from germline, CDR1 is LNHDA and CDR2 is SQIVND (reference sequence). Study results and caveats: Clonal expansions arising prior to ART prevailed in the repertoire at every time point. The data indicate that diversity increased after ART but remained below transplant donor controls. It was observed that HIV repertoires exhibited narrower CDR3 length ranges than controls.

The assay, immunoSEQ v3.0, was run at survey level. The method was immunoSEQ multiplex PCR; TCRdb's version includes in-frame clones alone and lacks a portion of them. The repertoire holds some 16,000 clones, with 77% as singletons. This material consisted of unsorted PBMCs, taken 2.1 years after starting antiretroviral therapy. The chain is built from TRBV19 and TRBJ2-6; no clear D gene. The receptor's source is a man aged 40-50 years with HIV. The CDR3 reads CASNSGANVLTF. CDR3 coding DNA: TGTGCCAGTAACTCTGGGGCCAACGTCCTGACTTTC. The full variable domain, in which reference TRBV19 and TRBJ2-6 provide the parts outside the CDR3, is DGGITQSPKYLFRKEGQNVTLSCEQNLNHDAMYWYRQDPGQGLRLIYYSQIVNDFQKGDIAEGYSVSREKKESFPLTVTSAQKNPTAFYLCASNSGANVLTFGAGSRLTVL.